The 9 T cell receptor beta chains reported below all come from one sample, sequenced in a study of neurological immune-mediated disorders (dated by TCRdb to the late 2010s). The time point label on this specimen signifies: longitudinal time-point 2. The library relied on 5' RACE. The sample was run on an Illumina HiSeq 2500. In TCRdb, the public reads were trimmed at Q25 with fastp and aligned with MiXCR, with productive beta chains retained. CDR3 protein duplicates are merged, each entry listing the most common genes and DNA. The sample table shows approximately 80,000 distinct CDR3 sequences, and 5% to 6.5% are seen once. The ten largest make up roughly 7.9% of the sample. Source material: PBMCs. These receptors all come from a woman aged 60-75 years with multiple sclerosis.

This clonotype occurred many times. The gene calls are TRBV21-1 and TRBJ2-2. TRBV21-1 is flagged as a pseudogene. This CDR3 region has 12 residues. CDR3 coding DNA: TGTGCCAGCAGCAATTTAACAGGGGAGCTGTTTTTT. It specifies CASSNLTGELFF.

This clonotype occurred many times. V is TRBV12-3 or TRBV12-4 and J is TRBJ2-7; 7 nucleotides align to TRBD1. Trimming took 2 bases from V and 2 from J; bases not matched to a gene: 3. This CDR3 spans 14 amino acids. CDR3 in amino acids: CASSLPGGPYEQYF. As DNA, the CDR3 is TGTGCCAGCAGTTTACCAGGGGGACCCTACGAGCAGTACTTC.

This clonotype occurred many times. The V and J genes are TRBV9 and TRBJ1-4; D may be TRBD1 (5 bases). This CDR3 has 15 residues. Trimming pared 6 bases from V and 5 bases from J, leaving 17 bases between. CDR1 and CDR2 (germline): SGDLS, YYNGEE. The CDR3 loop is CASNIGNRLNEKLFF. CDR3 nucleotide sequence: TGTGCCAGCAACATTGGAAACAGGTTAAATGAAAAACTGTTTTTT.

This clonotype was picked up many times. The chain combines TRBV6-2 or TRBV6-3 with TRBJ1-1; D is perhaps TRBD1 (6 bases). The CDR3 runs 12 residues. The V gene's germline CDR1 is MNHEY and CDR2 SVGEGT. V was cut by 5 bases and J by 5 bases, with 9 bases left in between. CDR3 amino acids: CASSTGLTEAFF. CDR3 coding DNA: TGTGCCAGCAGTACAGGGTTAACTGAAGCTTTCTTT.

This clonotype was seen repeatedly, ten times or more. The chain has TRBV6-4 and TRBJ1-2, with a weak D call TRBD1 (5 bases). The germline V gene has CDR1 MRHNA and CDR2 SNTAGT. Trimming removed 3 bases from V and 2 bases from J, with 10 bases in between. The CDR3 spans 14 residues. The CDR3 is CASSEGDGNYGYTF. The CDR3 nucleotides are TGTGCCAGCAGTGAGGGGGACGGAAACTATGGCTACACCTTC.

This clonotype was found many times. J is TRBJ1-5 and V is TRBV7-8, with 7 bases matching TRBD1. There are 14 residues in the CDR3. V shed 2 bases and J 7 bases; nucleotides not matched to a gene: 5. Germline lookup yields CDR1 SGHVS and CDR2 FQNEAQ. The CDR3 DNA is TGTGCCAGCAGCTTATCAGGGGGTGGGCAGCCCCAGCATTTT. Its translation is CASSLSGGGQPQHF. The variable domain in full, completed from reference TRBV7-8 and TRBJ1-5, reads GAGVSQSPRYKVAKRGQDVALRCDPISGHVSLFWYQQALGQGPEFLTYFQNEAQLDKSGLPSDRFFAERPEGSVSTLKIQRTQQEDSAVYLCASSLSGGGQPQHFGDGTRLSIL.

This clonotype appeared many times. The chain recombines TRBV29-1 with TRBJ1-2; 7 nucleotides agree with TRBD1. The V segment lost 4 bases and the J segment 4 bases; nucleotides outside the gene matches: 12. Germline V gene data show CDR1 as SQVTM and CDR2 as ANQGSEA. The CDR3 sequence is 15 residues long. The CDR3 spells CSVVIGTDRSYGYTF. The CDR3 coding sequence is TGCAGCGTTGTTATTGGGACAGACCGGAGCTATGGCTACACCTTC.

This clonotype occurred many times. The chain employs TRBV20-1 and TRBJ2-1, with D possibly matching TRBD2 (6 bases). The CDR3 has 15 amino acids. The germline gives CDR1 DFQATT, CDR2 SNEGSKA (reference sequence). V lost 5 bases to trimming and J lost 6 bases, with 20 bases between them. CDR3 nucleotide sequence: TGCAGTGCTGGACCGGGAGTGGGATTAAGCAATGAGCAGTTCTTC. As protein: CSAGPGVGLSNEQFF.

This clonotype appeared many times. The chain carries TRBV7-8 and TRBJ2-7, with D tentatively TRBD1 (7 bases). This CDR3 comprises 14 residues. Germline V gene sequence: CDR1 SGHVS, CDR2 FQNEAQ. Between the trimmed V and J ends, which lost 10 bases and 2 bases, there was a span of 18 bases. The CDR3 DNA sequence: TGTGCCACCTCTAGGGGGCGGGACCCCTACGAGCAGTACTTC. This encodes CATSRGRDPYEQYF.